Here is one T cell receptor beta chain with its context. Its antigen is currently unknown. This record comes from a study of vaccination effects on CD4 cells after COVID-19. Libraries were prepared by immunoSEQ multiplex PCR; TCRdb keeps only in-frame clonotypes and omits some of them. The sample records 73,000 or so clones, over 70% being singletons. V was trimmed by 3 bases and J by 5 bases, leaving 11 bases between them. The CDR3 consists of 13 residues. CDR1 SGHNT and CDR2 YYREEE come from the germline V gene (reference sequence). Within the ViraFEST assay, antigen-specific CD4+ T cells underwent expansion with viral peptide pools prior to sequencing. The culture ran for approximately 11 days before CD4+ T cells were isolated. Nucleocapsid antibodies stayed negative before and after vaccination, showing no earlier SARS-CoV-2 infection. Every well housed roughly 2.1 million PBMC, which grew in culture alongside around 10 IU/ml IL-2 and roughly 9.8 ug/ml peptides.

The rearrangement links TRBV5-4 to TRBJ1-2; D not resolved. This sequence was found in a human donor who received a COVID-19 vaccine. The material was CD4+ T cells from PBMCs cultured with SARS-CoV-2 spike peptides, obtained before COVID-19 vaccination. The CDR3 protein is CASSYVGEYGYTF. The DNA of the CDR3 is TGTGCCAGCAGCTACGTCGGGGAATATGGCTACACCTTC.